A single sample gave rise to the 25 T cell receptor beta chains below, sequenced in a study of blood T cell repertoires in COVID-19 (TCRdb year 2020). The protocol used for the library was the immunoSEQ multiplex PCR assay. TCRdb retrieved this table from immuneACCESS and kept in-frame rearrangements only. Not all clones are present; in checked studies, unresolved V genes account for under half, and no reason is known for the remainder. For this sample the table gives approximately 200,000 clones, of which 85% were detected only once. Around 20% of the sample lies in the top ten. The specimen was PBMCs or T cells enriched from blood (not recorded which). These receptors originate from a middle-aged man who had recovered from COVID-19.

The chain is built from TRBV29-1 and TRBJ1-3; D is uncertain. This CDR3 is 14 amino acids long. Trimming left V 6 bases short and J 4 bases short, with 16 bases between. Looked up from germline, CDR1 is SQVTM and CDR2 is ANQGSEA. The CDR3 DNA follows: TGCAGCGTCTCCCGCAGGTCTGGAGGAAACACCATATATTTT. Amino acid sequence: CSVSRRSGGNTIYF. Supplemented by reference TRBV29-1 and TRBJ1-3, the full variable domain reads SAVISQKPSRDICQRGTSLTIQCQVDSQVTMMFWYRQQPGQSLTLIATANQGSEATYESGFVIDKFPISRPNLTFSTLTVSNMSPEDSSIYLCSVSRRSGGNTIYFGEGSWLTVV.

In its sample, this clone was seen once. The DNA for the CDR3 is TGCGCCAGCAGCCAAGGCCCCCGGGGGGGTCTCACAGATACGCAGTATTTT. This encodes CASSQGPRGGLTDTQYF. The chain employs TRBV4-1 and TRBJ2-3; 8 nucleotides align to TRBD2. Germline CDR1 is MGHRA and CDR2 is YSYEKL. The CDR3 runs to 17 residues. The V and J ends lost 1 base and 2 bases, in that order; junction bases with no gene match: 8.

The chain employs TRBV7-6 and TRBJ2-7, with TRBD2 identical over 13 bases. J gave up 5 bases and V 3 bases, and 4 bases lay outside the gene matches. Germline CDR1 SGHVS, CDR2 FNYEAQ. CDR3 size: 15 residues. The CDR3 bases are TGTGCCAGCAGCTTCAATGGACTAGCGGGAGACGAGCAGTACTTC. Translation: CASSFNGLAGDEQYF.

This chain uses TRBV5-4 with TRBJ2-1; 7 nucleotides align to TRBD2. The V gene end was trimmed by 0 bases and the J gene end by 1 base; junction bases not matched to a gene: 7. This CDR3 contains 17 residues. Germline V gene sequence: CDR1 SGHNT, CDR2 YYREEE (reference sequence). DNA for the CDR3: TGTGCCAGCAGCTTGGACGTAACGGGACTATCCTACAATGAGCAGTTCTTC. This encodes CASSLDVTGLSYNEQFF. The whole variable domain, filled in from reference TRBV5-4 and TRBJ2-1, reads ETGVTQSPTHLIKTRGQQVTLRCSSQSGHNTVSWYQQALGQGPQFIFQYYREEENGRGNFPPRFSGLQFPNYSSELNVNALELDDSALYLCASSLDVTGLSYNEQFFGPGTRLTVL.

This clone has a single count. The CDR3 loop is CASSKVVRMAGLLYEQYF. The CDR3 coding sequence is TGTGCCAGCAGCAAAGTAGTCCGCATGGCGGGTCTACTCTACGAGCAGTACTTC. The chain carries TRBV21-1 and TRBJ2-7; TRBD2 was called by the table and not checked on the DNA. TRBV21-1 corresponds to a pseudogene. CDR3 size: 18 residues.

The rearrangement joins TRBV13 to TRBJ2-1, with 7 bases matching TRBD2. CDR1 is PRHDT and CDR2 is FYEKMQ in the germline V gene (reference sequence). The CDR3 is 17 residues long. Trimming cost V 5 bases and J 0 bases; bases outside gene matches: 10. The CDR3 reads CASSPASLAASYNEQFF. Here the CDR3 DNA reads TGTGCCAGCAGCCCCGCCTCTCTAGCGGCCTCCTACAATGAGCAGTTCTTC.

The chain joins TRBV19 to TRBJ1-1, with 9 nucleotides matching TRBD1. With 5 bases clipped from V and 5 bases from J, the junction kept 6 bases outside the gene matches. CDR1 LNHDA and CDR2 SQIVND come from the germline V gene (reference sequence). The CDR3 covers 14 residues. CDR3: CASSAKQGATEAFF. The CDR3, as DNA: TGTGCCAGTAGTGCAAAACAGGGGGCGACTGAAGCTTTCTTT.

The V call is TRBV7-9, the J call TRBJ2-4; TRBD1 might be the D (6 bases). The V gene's germline CDR1 is SEHNR and CDR2 FQNEAQ (reference sequence). This CDR3 is built from 11 residues. Between the trimmed V and J ends, which lost 4 bases and 13 bases, there was a span of 11 bases. Here the CDR3 reads CASSSWDTQYF. CDR3 coding DNA: TGTGCCAGCAGCTCTTGGGACACCCAGTACTTC.

The chain uses TRBV12-5 and TRBJ2-3; D is possibly TRBD1 (5 bases). The CDR3 contains 13 residues. V was trimmed by 6 bases and J by 5 bases, leaving 12 bases between them. CDR1 is LGHNT and CDR2 is FRNRAP in the germline V gene. The DNA for the CDR3 is TGTGCTAGTGGCCAGCTCCAGGGAGATACGCAGTATTTT. This sequence encodes CASGQLQGDTQYF.

This clone was seen a single time. The V call is TRBV7-3, the J call TRBJ2-2, with D possibly matching TRBD2 (6 bases). There are 15 residues in the CDR3. V lost 2 bases, J lost 0 bases, and 7 bases lay in between. Germline CDR1 reads SGHTA; CDR2 reads FQGTGA. CDR3 sequence: CASSLASANTGELFF. CDR3 in DNA: TGTGCCAGCAGCTTAGCTAGCGCGAACACCGGGGAGCTGTTTTTT.

This chain connects TRBV5-1 to TRBJ2-7; the match to TRBD2 covers 8 bases. The CDR3 extends over 14 amino acids. Germline CDR1 reads SGHRS; CDR2 reads YFSETQ. V dropped 1 base and J dropped 0; count of bases not matched to a gene: 0. This chain's CDR3 is CASSLSGSSYEQYF. The CDR3 DNA sequence: TGCGCCAGCAGCTTGAGCGGGAGCTCCTACGAGCAGTACTTC. The full variable domain, completed using reference TRBV5-1 and TRBJ2-7, is KAGVTQTPRYLIKTRGQQVTLSCSPISGHRSVSWYQQTPGQGLQFLFEYFSETQRNKGNFPGRFSGRQFSNSRSEMNVSTLELGDSALYLCASSLSGSSYEQYFGPGTRLTVT.

The chain has TRBV5-1 and TRBJ1-2, with TRBD1 matching 7 bases. This CDR3 is 14 amino acids long. In germline, CDR1 is SGHRS, CDR2 YFSETQ. V gave up 1 base and J gave up 4 bases; unmatched junction bases: 4. In nucleotides, the CDR3 is TGCGCCAGCAGCTTGACAGGGGTGGGCTATGGCTACACCTTC. Translated: CASSLTGVGYGYTF.

The J gene is TRBJ2-6, the V gene TRBV11-3; D call uncertain. Germline loops: CDR1 SGHNT, CDR2 YENEEA. Trimming shortened V by 5 bases and J by 0 bases, and 11 bases separated the two germline ends. The CDR3 is 16 residues long. CDR3 sequence reads: CASSLFMSSGANVLTF. The CDR3 coding sequence is TGTGCCAGCAGCCTGTTTATGAGCTCTGGGGCCAACGTCCTGACTTTC.

The chain employs TRBV24-1 and TRBJ2-3; 8 nucleotides match TRBD1. CDR1 is KGHDR, CDR2 SFDVKD, per germline. The CDR3 is 16 amino acids. J lost 1 base, V lost 2 bases, and 4 bases had no gene match. Here the CDR3 reads CATSDSGQGGTDTQYF. The CDR3 region has the DNA TGTGCCACCAGTGATTCCGGACAGGGCGGCACAGATACGCAGTATTTT.

V gene TRBV6-5 combines with J gene TRBJ1-1; 7 positions match TRBD1. V shed 5 bases and J 0 bases; nucleotides not matched to a gene: 3. Germline V gene sequence: CDR1 MNHEY, CDR2 SVGAGI. The CDR3 runs to 14 residues. The CDR3 DNA reads as TGTGCCAGCAGTCCGGGACAGATGAACACTGAAGCTTTCTTT. This encodes CASSPGQMNTEAFF.

This rearrangement joins TRBV27 to TRBJ1-5; D is perhaps TRBD1 (6 bases). There are 16 residues in the CDR3. The germline V and J ends were trimmed by 6 bases and 0 bases, with 15 bases remaining between them. Germline CDR1 MNHEY, CDR2 SMNVEV (reference sequence). The CDR3 region is CASRPGQPYSNQPQHF. In DNA form, the CDR3 reads TGTGCCAGCAGACCAGGACAGCCTTATAGCAATCAGCCCCAGCATTTT.

The chain's CDR3 is CASSLETSSGYEQYF. The CDR3, as DNA: TGTGCCAGCAGCTTAGAGACGAGTAGCGGTTACGAGCAGTACTTC. This chain uses TRBV7-6 with TRBJ2-7, with a weak D call TRBD2 (6 bases). This CDR3 contains 15 residues. The germline CDR1 and CDR2 sequences are SGHVS and FNYEAQ. V was trimmed by 1 base and J by 4 bases, leaving 14 bases between them.

This chain uses TRBV5-1 with TRBJ2-5, with D unresolved. Germline V gene lookup returns CDR1 SGHRS and CDR2 YFSETQ. Trimming stripped 3 bases from V and 5 bases from J, with 11 bases between. This CDR3 has 13 amino acids. The CDR3 bases are TGCGCCAGCAGCTCCAGGTTGGGTGAGACCCAGTACTTC. It translates to CASSSRLGETQYF.

The CDR3 DNA sequence: TGTGCCAGCAGTTCTAAGACAGAGCCTCAAGAGACCCAGTACTTC. Translating gives CASSSKTEPQETQYF. This chain links TRBV28 with TRBJ2-5; D might be TRBD1 (5 bases). Trimming removed 4 bases at V and 2 bases at J, with 14 bases between. The V gene's germline CDR1 is MDHEN and CDR2 SYDVKM. The CDR3 consists of 15 residues.

The chain uses TRBV9 and TRBJ2-7; the match to TRBD2 covers 7 bases. The CDR3 extends over 16 amino acids. From germline, CDR1 is SGDLS and CDR2 YYNGEE. After removal of 0 bases from V and 0 bases from J, the junction contained 6 bases not matched to a gene. As DNA, the CDR3 is TGTGCCAGCAGCGTAGAGCCTAGCGGAAGCTCCTACGAGCAGTACTTC. Translation: CASSVEPSGSSYEQYF.

The chain carries TRBV11-1 and TRBJ2-7; 11 bases are shared with TRBD2. The CDR3 covers 16 residues. Per the germline V gene, CDR1 is SGHAT and CDR2 is FQDESV (reference sequence). V shed 1 base and J 6 bases; nucleotides not matched to a gene: 8. The CDR3 nucleotides read TGTGCCAGCAGCTTAGATTTGACTAGCGGGACTCGCGAGCAGTACTTC. It yields the protein CASSLDLTSGTREQYF.

The chain links TRBV18 to TRBJ2-4, with a weak D call TRBD2 (6 bases). V dropped 0 bases and J dropped 7 bases, with 13 bases sitting between them. CDR1 is KGHSH, CDR2 LQKENI, per germline. This CDR3 is 15 amino acids long. This chain's CDR3 is CASSPPARGRNIQYF. DNA for the CDR3: TGTGCCAGCTCACCACCGGCTCGGGGGAGGAACATTCAGTACTTC.

The chain has TRBV29-1 and TRBJ2-7; D call uncertain. The CDR3 is made up of 13 amino acids. Trimming pared 0 bases from V and 4 bases from J, leaving 10 bases between. In germline, CDR1 is SQVTM, CDR2 ANQGSEA. The CDR3 reads CSVEDPPRYEQYF. Written as DNA, the CDR3 is TGCAGCGTTGAAGACCCTCCGCGGTACGAGCAGTACTTC.

Only one count was recorded for this clone. The chain joins TRBV5-1 to TRBJ2-3, with 9 bases matching TRBD1. CDR3 length: 14 residues. Germline CDR1 is SGHRS and CDR2 is YFSETQ. V was clipped by 5 bases and J by 6 bases; unmatched bases: 7. The CDR3 DNA reads TGCGCCAGCAGTTACACAGGGGGCAAGGATACGCAGTATTTT. Its translation: CASSYTGGKDTQYF. The full variable domain, in which reference TRBV5-1 and TRBJ2-3 provide the parts outside the CDR3, is KAGVTQTPRYLIKTRGQQVTLSCSPISGHRSVSWYQQTPGQGLQFLFEYFSETQRNKGNFPGRFSGRQFSNSRSEMNVSTLELGDSALYLCASSYTGGKDTQYFGPGTRLTVL.

This chain links TRBV29-1 with TRBJ2-1, with D tentatively TRBD2 (5 bases). V lost 7 bases and J lost 6, with 10 bases in between. The length of the CDR3 is 11 residues. Germline CDR1 reads SQVTM; CDR2 reads ANQGSEA. The CDR3: CSARLTNEQFF. The CDR3 DNA follows: TGCAGCGCTCGACTAACCAATGAGCAGTTCTTC.